One sample yielded the 18 T cell receptor beta chains listed below, sequenced in a study of T-cell reconstitution after alpha-beta-depleted transplantation in children. Unique molecular identifiers were incorporated into the prepared TCRbeta library. In TCRdb, the PCR reads were re-called with MiXCR into one record per CDR3 protein. This sample carries around 530,000 distinct CDR3 sequences, about 30% of them seen once, and the ten largest clones take approximately 2.3%. The source was PBMCs from the stem cell graft donor, collected from the stem cell graft. The receptor set was obtained from a human donor who donated a stem cell graft to a child with aplastic anemia.

The V gene is TRBV5-1, the J gene TRBJ2-1, with 10 bases lining up with TRBD2. Per the germline V gene, CDR1 is SGHRS and CDR2 is YFSETQ. This CDR3 has 15 amino acids. V was clipped by 0 bases and J by 9 bases; unmatched bases: 6. CDR3 in amino acids: CASSLAASGRTEQFF. CDR3 nucleotides: TGCGCCAGCAGCTTGGCCGCTAGCGGGAGAACTGAGCAGTTCTTC.

This clonotype appeared a few times. CDR3 region: CASSFDTYPGTGFSGANVLTF. DNA for the CDR3: TGTGCCAGCAGTTTCGATACTTACCCCGGGACAGGGTTCTCCGGGGCCAACGTCCTGACTTTC. The J gene is TRBJ2-6, the V gene TRBV12-3 or TRBV12-4; 9 positions match TRBD1. This CDR3 region has 21 residues. After removal of 3 bases from V and 4 bases from J, the junction contained 19 bases not matched to a gene.

CDR3 bases: TGTGCATTGCAACGTTCCTACAATGAGCAGTTCTTC. As protein: CALQRSYNEQFF. This chain joins TRBV7-9 and TRBJ2-1, with D unclear. This CDR3 spans 12 amino acids. Germline V gives CDR1 SEHNR, CDR2 FQNEAQ (reference sequence). The full variable domain, rest sourced from reference TRBV7-9 and TRBJ2-1, is DTGVSQNPRHKITKRGQNVTFRCDPISEHNRLYWYRQTLGQGPEFLTYFQNEAQLEKSRLLSDRFSAERPKGSFSTLEIQRTEQGDSAMYLCALQRSYNEQFFGPGTRLTVL.

The rearrangement joins TRBV24-1 to TRBJ2-5, with D tentatively TRBD2 (6 bases). The germline V gene encodes CDR1 KGHDR and CDR2 SFDVKD. This CDR3 comprises 14 residues. The V gene lost 7 bases and the J gene lost 2 bases, with 13 bases spanning the gap. The CDR3 sequence: CATSGHAGQETQYF. The CDR3 DNA reads TGTGCCACCAGCGGTCACGCGGGGCAAGAGACCCAGTACTTC.

This clonotype was counted between two and nine times. The V gene is TRBV18, the J gene TRBJ1-4; possibly TRBD1 for D (5 bases). This CDR3 has 13 amino acids. Looked up from germline, CDR1 is KGHSH and CDR2 is LQKENI. CDR3 in amino acids: CATQGKLNEKLFF. CDR3 nucleotide sequence: TGTGCGACCCAGGGAAAACTTAATGAAAAACTGTTTTTT.

This clonotype was counted only a few times. The chain has TRBV20-1 and TRBJ2-3; no reliable D call. The V and J ends lost 3 bases and 4 bases respectively, with 8 bases between them. The V gene's germline CDR1 is DFQATT and CDR2 SNEGSKA (reference sequence). This CDR3 contains 12 residues. CDR3: CSASRPPDTQYF. Written as DNA, the CDR3 is TGCAGTGCTAGCCGCCCCCCAGATACGCAGTATTTT.

This clonotype was seen a handful of times. J is TRBJ2-1 and V is TRBV7-8, with 7 bases that match TRBD2. The ends lost 5 bases at V and 15 bases at J; junction bases unmatched: 10. CDR3 length: 12 residues. The germline gives CDR1 SGHVS, CDR2 FQNEAQ. The CDR3 spells CASSLTAGEPFF. The CDR3 DNA follows: TGTGCCAGCAGCCTTACCGCGGGAGAACCGTTCTTC.

This clonotype was detected only a few times. A much larger clone sits a single nucleotide away, making a read error possible. The CDR3, as DNA: TGTGCCAGCAGTTACAGGGGGCAGAACACTGAAGCTTTCTTT. This codes for CASSYRGQNTEAFF. This chain joins TRBV28 and TRBJ1-1; 9 bases line up with TRBD1. Germline-derived CDR1 and CDR2 are MDHEN and SYDVKM. CDR3 length: 14 residues. The junction had 1 base not matched to a gene; V was cut back by 4 bases and J by 1 base. Full variable domain (rest looked up from reference TRBV28 and TRBJ1-1): DVKVTQSSRYLVKRTGEKVFLECVQDMDHENMFWYRQDPGLGLRLIYFSYDVKMKEKGDIPEGYSVSREKKERFSLILESASTNQTSMYLCASSYRGQNTEAFFGQGTRLTVV.

The rearrangement uses TRBV13 and TRBJ2-1, with 10 positions matching TRBD2. The trim removed 3 bases at V and 1 base at J, leaving 9 bases unmatched. This CDR3 is built from 18 residues. Germline V gene sequence: CDR1 PRHDT, CDR2 FYEKMQ (reference sequence). The CDR3 DNA reads as TGTGCCAGCAGCTTTTCCCCTAGCGGGAGTTTGTCCTACAATGAGCAGTTCTTC. This codes for CASSFSPSGSLSYNEQFF.

The table lists this clonotype with a few counts. V usage is TRBV20-1 and J usage is TRBJ2-7; TRBD2 is a possible D gene (6 bases). V lost 1 base, J lost 6 bases, and 10 bases lay in between. This CDR3 spans 12 amino acids. The germline gives CDR1 DFQATT, CDR2 SNEGSKA (reference sequence). CDR3 residues: CSARAGVREQYF. Written as DNA, the CDR3 is TGCAGTGCTAGAGCGGGAGTACGCGAGCAGTACTTC.

The sample holds a few counts of this clonotype. The chain joins TRBV6-5 to TRBJ2-7; D possibly corresponds to TRBD1 (6 bases). Germline V CDR1 and CDR2: MNHEY, SVGAGI. Between the trimmed V and J ends, which lost 0 bases and 2 bases, there was a span of 11 bases. The CDR3 spans 15 residues. The chain's CDR3 is CASSYSNPGAYEQYF. The CDR3 nucleotides are TGTGCCAGCAGTTACTCGAATCCAGGGGCCTACGAGCAGTACTTC.

V and J are TRBV19 and TRBJ1-2; 9 bases fit TRBD1. Trimming cost V 4 bases and J 8 bases; bases outside gene matches: 8. The V gene's germline CDR1 is LNHDA and CDR2 SQIVND (reference sequence). This CDR3 comprises 14 residues. CDR3 DNA: TGTGCCAGTAGTACAACAGGGGGCGCGGGCGGCTACACCTTC. It yields the protein CASSTTGGAGGYTF.

The sample holds many counts of this clonotype. V gene TRBV12-3 or TRBV12-4 combines with J gene TRBJ2-7; possible D gene TRBD2, 6 bases. The CDR3 is 12 residues long. The V end lost 6 bases, the J end lost 13 bases, and 19 bases lay between the germline ends. DNA of the CDR3: TGTGCCAGCAGCCCCATGCCGGGAGAATGCTACTTC. Its translation is CASSPMPGECYF.

The chain carries TRBV5-6 and TRBJ1-2; 7 bases are a match to TRBD1. The V gene's germline CDR1 is SGHDT and CDR2 YYEEEE. V was clipped by 1 base and J by 6 bases; unmatched bases: 12. This CDR3 is built from 16 residues. CDR3: CASSLLVDRVGDGYTF. As DNA, the CDR3 is TGTGCCAGCAGCTTGCTCGTCGACAGGGTGGGGGATGGCTACACCTTC.

This chain uses TRBV10-3 with TRBJ2-7, with 10 bases matching TRBD1. This CDR3 region has 14 residues. Germline V CDR1 and CDR2: ENHRY, SYGVKD. Trimming cost V 6 bases and J 5 bases; bases outside gene matches: 7. CDR3 in DNA: TGTGCCATCAGAGCCGGGACAGGGGTCCACGAGCAGTACGTC. It codes for CAIRAGTGVHEQYV.

This clonotype was seen a handful of times. V is TRBV7-2 and J is TRBJ2-7; D not certain. The CDR3 has 13 residues. V lost 5 bases, J lost 4 bases, and 12 bases lay in between. Germline loops: CDR1 SGHTA, CDR2 FQGNSA. The CDR3 is CASSRGRSYEQYV. CDR3 nucleotides: TGTGCCAGCAGCCGTGGACGGTCTTACGAGCAGTACGTC.

This sequence joins TRBV7-2 and TRBJ1-1, with D tentatively TRBD1 (6 bases). The CDR3 totals 15 residues. Trimming left V 4 bases short and J 1 base short, with 13 bases between. Germline CDR1 is SGHTA and CDR2 is FQGNSA. The CDR3 region is CASSSLGQRNTEAFF. For the CDR3, the DNA is TGTGCCAGCAGCTCCCTCGGACAGAGGAACACTGAAGCTTTCTTT.

This rearrangement joins TRBV5-1 to TRBJ2-3; the match to TRBD2 covers 11 bases. V was pared by 4 bases and J by 1 base, with 11 bases of the junction left unmatched. The CDR3 length is 18 residues. CDR1 is SGHRS, CDR2 YFSETQ, per germline. The CDR3 DNA follows: TGCGCCAGCAGCGGCGATCTAGCGGGAGGTTGGGGCACAGATACGCAGTATTTT. As protein: CASSGDLAGGWGTDTQYF.